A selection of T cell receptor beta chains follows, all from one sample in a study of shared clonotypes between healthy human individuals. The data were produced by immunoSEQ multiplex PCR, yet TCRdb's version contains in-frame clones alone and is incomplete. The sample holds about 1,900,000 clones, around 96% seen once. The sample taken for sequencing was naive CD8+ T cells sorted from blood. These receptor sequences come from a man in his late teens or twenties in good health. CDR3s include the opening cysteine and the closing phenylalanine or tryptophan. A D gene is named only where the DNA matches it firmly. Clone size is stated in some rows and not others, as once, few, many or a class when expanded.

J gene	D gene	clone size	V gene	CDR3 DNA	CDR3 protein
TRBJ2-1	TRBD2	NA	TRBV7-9	TGTGCCAGCAGCTACCTTCCAGCGGGATTCAACAATGAGCAGTTCTTC	CASSYLPAGFNNEQFF
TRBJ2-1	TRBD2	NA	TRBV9	TGTGCCAGCAGCGTAGTGGGCGGGGGCAATGAGCAGTTCTTC	CASSVVGGGNEQFF
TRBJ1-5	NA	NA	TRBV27	TGTGCCAGCGCCGGGACGGCGTATCAGCCCCAGCATTTT	CASAGTAYQPQHF
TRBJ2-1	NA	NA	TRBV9	TGTGCCAGCAGCGACGTCCGAGACAATGAGCAGTTCTTC	CASSDVRDNEQFF
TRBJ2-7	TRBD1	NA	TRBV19	TGTGCCAGTAGTGTCTCCGGGACAGGGACCTACGAGCAGTACTTC	CASSVSGTGTYEQYF
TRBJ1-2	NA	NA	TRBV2	TGTGCCAGCATTGGAGGACAGATAAACACCTTC	CASIGGQINTF
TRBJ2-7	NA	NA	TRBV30	TGTGCCTGCTGGGACCTCTCCTACGAGCAGTACTTC	CACWDLSYEQYF
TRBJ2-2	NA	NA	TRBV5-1	TGCGCCAGCAGCTTGTGGCAGGGTACCGGGGAGCTGTTTTTT	CASSLWQGTGELFF
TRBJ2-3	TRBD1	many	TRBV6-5	TGTGCCAGCAGTTATTGGACAGGGGGAGCAGATACGCAGTATTTT	CASSYWTGGADTQYF
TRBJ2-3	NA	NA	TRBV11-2	TGTGCCAGCAGCTTAGTTCGGGGGTTTACAGATACGCAGTATTTT	CASSLVRGFTDTQYF
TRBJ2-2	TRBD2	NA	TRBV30	TGTGCCTGGAGTGTGGTAGCGGGAGGGGTCGGGGAGCTGTTTTTT	CAWSVVAGGVGELFF
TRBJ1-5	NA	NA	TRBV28	TGTGCCAGCAGTTTGCGCGGGGTGGGGGATCAGCCCCAGCATTTT	CASSLRGVGDQPQHF
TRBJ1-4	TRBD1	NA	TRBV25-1	TGTGCCAGCAGTGATCCCGGGACAGGGAATGAAAAACTGTTTTTT	CASSDPGTGNEKLFF
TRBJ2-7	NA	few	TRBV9	TGTGCCAGCAGCGTAGGGGGGGAATCCTACGAGCAGTACTTC	CASSVGGESYEQYF
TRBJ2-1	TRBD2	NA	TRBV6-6	TGTGCCAGCAAAGGAGTAGCGGGAGTACGTTATGAGCAGTTCTTC	CASKGVAGVRYEQFF
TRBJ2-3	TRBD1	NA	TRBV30	TGTGCCTGGAGACCGACAGGGGGGGGAGATACGCAGTATTTT	CAWRPTGGGDTQYF
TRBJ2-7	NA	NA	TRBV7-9	TGTGCCAGCAGCCACCCCGGGACGCCGCGCGAGCAGTACTTC	CASSHPGTPREQYF
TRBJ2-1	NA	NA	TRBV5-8	TGTGCCAGCAGCTATCGGATAAACAATGAGCAGTTCTTC	CASSYRINNEQFF
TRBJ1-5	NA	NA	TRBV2	TGTGCCAGCAGTGAAGGGGAAAATAGCAATCAGCCCCAGCATTTT	CASSEGENSNQPQHF